This TCR beta chain is from a study of blood T cells in healthy people across ages (dated by TCRdb to 2014 to 2015). For the wider study: In model experiments, roughly one uniquely barcoded TCR beta cDNA molecule per two T cells was captured by template switching. Age-related changes in TCR beta repertoire diversity were measured in the study by deep sequencing normalized with unique cDNA molecular identifiers. The donors were split into four age groups: young (average about 15 years), middle-aged (39), aged (approximately 60) and long-lived (approximately 80). To avoid experimental bias, donors of different ages were spread randomly across the sequencing lanes. Using the same blood draw, the study looked at two additional independent replicas of 1 million unique cDNA reads for two donors, one aged 18 to 30 and the other aged 80 or older. Points the paper makes about the study in general: As age increased, observed TCR beta diversity per million T cells dropped in a roughly linear way, and a significant reduction was already evident by age 40. Compared with the aged group, the long-lived group had more naive CD4+ T cells, fewer expanded clones and increased TCR diversity, a pattern suggesting age selection. The CMV infection status of donors was not known, potentially confounding age-related changes in expanded clonotypes. Since profiling was done on bulk unsorted PBMCs, naive and antigen-experienced compartments could not be conclusively compared. Estimates of total diversity based on one million sequenced T cells were considered lower bounds and underestimates. Observed TCR beta diversity correlated strongly with the percentage of naive T cells measured by flow cytometry.

Receptors were amplified or captured by 5' RACE. Instrument on record: Illumina HiSeq 2500. A second PCR of about 6 to 11 cycles was performed with a sample-barcoded 5' primer and a J-beta primer mix. Each TCR beta cDNA molecule received a unique molecular identifier from a template-switch 5' adaptor carrying 12 random nucleotides. Each sample yielded at least 2.5 million CDR3-containing paired-end reads. All of the RNA was converted into first-strand cDNA using the Mint cDNA synthesis kit, with a TRBC-specific oligonucleotide serving as the primer. Following uracil-DNA glycosylase treatment, a first 18-cycle PCR with universal primers M1SS and BC2_uni_R was performed on all cDNA. The authors' pipeline ran thus. Normalization of each sample was performed by random selection of 1 million high-quality reads, each carrying a distinct molecular identifier. Instead of being binned into consensus sequences, reads that shared molecular identifiers were thrown out. MiTCR, with a Q25 quality threshold and the strictest error-elimination algorithm, was used for CDR3 identification, clonotype clustering and error correction. Lower-bound total TCR beta diversity was estimated with a nonparametric unseen species model using Euler transformation. In-frame beta chains were kept once TCRdb had trimmed the public reads at Q25 with fastp and called clones with MiXCR. Every distinct CDR3 protein forms one entry, paired with its most common genes and DNA. These V and J calls originate from TCRdb's pipeline instead of the authors' own analysis. Here the sample has 1.5 million to 2 million distinct CDR3 sequences; 30% to 35% occur a single time. Of the sample, about 10% falls within the top ten clones.

In its sample, this clonotype was seen a few times. It has no known antigen specificity. Per-base qualities were not stored, and no clone one base away is much larger. The roughly 39 donors, aged roughly 6 to 100 years, were systemically healthy Caucasian individuals from Russia. Each donor gave 8 to 10 milliliters of peripheral blood, drawn into EDTA-treated Vacutainer tubes. Ficoll-Paque density-gradient centrifugation was used to isolate PBMCs, with at least 7 million obtained per sample. Trizol reagent was used to extract total RNA from PBMCs, with at least 6 micrograms per sample. Naive CD45RAhigh/CD27high T cell percentages were measured by flow cytometry on a PBMC aliquot from every donor. CDR1 DFQATT and CDR2 SNEGSKA were looked up in the germline V gene (reference sequence). The CDR3 numbers 12 residues from cysteine through phenylalanine. The DNA shown is the 36-base CDR3, in frame from base 1. At the junction V is shortened by 6 bases and J by 7 bases, with 13 bases in between.

The chain joins TRBV20-1 to TRBJ2-1; the D gene lacks a confident call. The source is a woman in her 30s in good health. The sequenced sample consisted of blood. The sequenced DNA: TGCAGTGCCATCGACACGGTAAATGAGCAGTTCTTC. This encodes CSAIDTVNEQFF.